The next 21 T cell receptor beta chains were all read from a single sample in a study of Ad26.COV2.S vaccination and SARS-CoV-2 variants. Repertoires were generated with immunoSEQ multiplex PCR, while TCRdb's copy carries only in-frame clones and drops some. The repertoire holds about 400,000 clones, with 83% as singletons. The treatment denotes: roughly 18 received Ad26.COV2.S at low or high dose, single or two shots; about 5 received placebo; per-sample allocation not given. Collection of samples fell on day 63 after the first vaccine or placebo injection. Specimen: peripheral blood, collected in a trial of Ad26.COV2.S vaccine versus placebo. The receptors shown here come from a person aged 18-60 years who received the Ad26.COV2.S COVID-19 vaccine or a placebo.

This clone was counted a single time. The genes are TRBV5-1 and TRBJ2-3; D unresolved. The CDR3 length is 14 residues. Germline V gene sequence: CDR1 SGHRS, CDR2 YFSETQ. The V end was cut by 5 bases, the J end by 0 bases, with 10 bases between. The CDR3 is CASRYRSSTDTQYF. As DNA, the CDR3 is TGCGCCAGCAGATACAGATCTAGCACAGATACGCAGTATTTT.

The gene calls are TRBV6-2 or TRBV6-3 and TRBJ1-2, with TRBD1 matching 7 bases. CDR3 size: 13 residues. Germline loops: CDR1 MNHEY, CDR2 SVGEGT. J lost 3 bases, V lost 6 bases, and 4 bases had no gene match. CDR3 nucleotides: TGTGCCAGCAGCCGACAGGGTTACTATGGCTACACCTTC. This encodes CASSRQGYYGYTF.

This clone was observed once. The chain employs TRBV5-6 and TRBJ2-1; D is unclear. Trimming took 4 bases from V and 10 from J, leaving 9 bases between them. The CDR3 has 11 residues. Germline lookup yields CDR1 SGHDT and CDR2 YYEEEE. CDR3 in amino acids: CASSQGREQFF. DNA for the CDR3: TGTGCCAGCAGCCAAGGAAGGGAGCAGTTCTTC.

The chain links TRBV4-1 to TRBJ2-7; 7 positions match TRBD2. The CDR3 loop spans 14 amino acids. Germline values: CDR1 MGHRA, CDR2 YSYEKL. V was pared by 1 base and J by 5 bases, with 5 bases of the junction left unmatched. CDR3 nucleotides: TGCGCCAGCAGCCAAGTGGGGGGGGTCGACGAGCAGTACTTC. It specifies CASSQVGGVDEQYF.

The chain links TRBV13 to TRBJ2-2; 9 bases are a match to TRBD1. The CDR3 is made up of 15 amino acids. The germline CDR1 and CDR2 sequences are PRHDT and FYEKMQ (reference sequence). With V trimmed by 2 bases and J by 5 bases, 3 bases remained unmatched. The CDR3: CASSLLQGATGELFF. The CDR3 nucleotides are TGTGCCAGCAGCTTATTACAGGGGGCGACCGGGGAGCTGTTTTTT.

V gene TRBV5-4 combines with J gene TRBJ2-7, with 10 bases matching TRBD1. CDR3 length: 15 amino acids. Germline V gives CDR1 SGHNT, CDR2 YYREEE (reference sequence). J gave up 2 bases and V 1 base, and 3 bases lay outside the gene matches. The CDR3 sequence is CASSLRDRGTYEQYF. The CDR3 DNA reads TGTGCCAGCAGCTTGAGGGACAGGGGAACCTACGAGCAGTACTTC. Combining the CDR3 with reference TRBV5-4 and TRBJ2-7 gives the whole variable domain ETGVTQSPTHLIKTRGQQVTLRCSSQSGHNTVSWYQQALGQGPQFIFQYYREEENGRGNFPPRFSGLQFPNYSSELNVNALELDDSALYLCASSLRDRGTYEQYFGPGTRLTVT.

This sequence joins TRBV29-1 and TRBJ2-7; weak D call: TRBD1 (6 bases). Germline values: CDR1 SQVTM, CDR2 ANQGSEA. This CDR3 comprises 13 residues. V dropped 5 bases and J dropped 3 bases, with 14 bases sitting between them. This CDR3 reads CSVCAGEGYEQYF. CDR3 DNA: TGCAGCGTTTGTGCAGGGGAAGGCTACGAGCAGTACTTC.

The chain is built from TRBV18 and TRBJ2-4; maybe TRBD1 (6 bases). V dropped 3 bases and J dropped 9 bases, with 12 bases sitting between them. Germline V lookup: CDR1 KGHSH, CDR2 LQKENI. The CDR3 covers 13 residues. The CDR3 DNA is TGTGCCAGCTCACCGCCAGGGGTCGGCATTCAGTACTTC. This gives the protein CASSPPGVGIQYF.

The genes are TRBV3-1 (or the pseudogene TRBV3-2) and TRBJ2-2; TRBD2 matches 10 bases. This CDR3 comprises 15 residues. Per the germline V gene, CDR1 is LGHDT and CDR2 is YNNKEL (reference sequence). The V and J ends lost 2 bases and 4 bases, in that order; junction bases with no gene match: 1. CDR3 region: CASSQSGRVTGELFF. The CDR3, as DNA: TGTGCCAGCAGCCAAAGCGGGAGGGTCACCGGGGAGCTGTTTTTT.

This clone turned up a few times. CDR3 residues: CASSLYRENTEAFF. The CDR3 nucleotides are TGTGCCAGCAGCCTGTACAGGGAAAACACTGAAGCTTTCTTT. The chain joins TRBV7-8 to TRBJ1-1, with D maybe TRBD1 (6 bases). V was pared by 5 bases and J by 2 bases, with 12 bases between. The CDR3 length is 14 residues. Germline lookup yields CDR1 SGHVS and CDR2 FQNEAQ. The full variable domain, in which reference TRBV7-8 and TRBJ1-1 provide the parts outside the CDR3, is GAGVSQSPRYKVAKRGQDVALRCDPISGHVSLFWYQQALGQGPEFLTYFQNEAQLDKSGLPSDRFFAERPEGSVSTLKIQRTQQEDSAVYLCASSLYRENTEAFFGQGTRLTVV.

V usage is TRBV3-1 (or the pseudogene TRBV3-2) and J usage is TRBJ1-1; possibly TRBD1 for D (6 bases). The CDR3 loop spans 16 amino acids. Trimming left V 0 bases short and J 5 bases short, with 16 bases between. CDR1 LGHDT and CDR2 YNNKEL come from the germline V gene (reference sequence). The CDR3 nucleotides are TGTGCCAGCAGCCAAGAACCTCTCACAGGGTATACTGAAGCTTTCTTT. This codes for CASSQEPLTGYTEAFF.

The chain combines TRBV7-7 with TRBJ1-1; D is unclear. The length of the CDR3 is 15 residues. Per germline, CDR1 SSHAT and CDR2 FNYEAQ (reference sequence). Trimming stripped 6 bases from V and 1 base from J, with 15 bases between. CDR3 coding DNA: TGTGCCAGCAGTATGGCGGTGGTGAGGAACACTGAAGCTTTCTTT. Translation gives CASSMAVVRNTEAFF.

The chain has TRBV12-5 and TRBJ1-5; 8 bases map to TRBD1. Germline CDR1 reads LGHNT; CDR2 reads FRNRAP. The trim removed 1 base at V and 6 bases at J, leaving 5 bases unmatched. The CDR3 covers 15 residues. The CDR3 coding sequence is TGTGCTAGTGGTTTGGCGGGGACAGGAATTCAGCCCCAGCATTTT. It codes for CASGLAGTGIQPQHF.

The J gene is TRBJ2-7, the V gene TRBV5-4, with 11 bases identical to TRBD1. V lost 4 bases to trimming and J lost 2 bases; unmatched junction nucleotides: 5. The germline CDR1 and CDR2 sequences are SGHNT and YYREEE (reference sequence). This CDR3 contains 15 residues. The chain's CDR3 is CASSLRTGGTYEQYF. The DNA of the CDR3 is TGTGCCAGCAGCCTTCGGACAGGGGGCACCTACGAGCAGTACTTC.

This clone showed up just a few times. This rearrangement joins TRBV5-5 to TRBJ1-3, with D perhaps TRBD1 (6 bases). Germline CDR1 and CDR2: SGHKS and YYEKEE (reference sequence). Trimming removed 0 bases at V and 3 bases at J, with 13 bases between. The CDR3 contains 16 residues. CDR3 sequence reads: CASSLEQGFYGNTIYF. CDR3 coding DNA: TGTGCCAGCAGCTTGGAACAGGGATTCTATGGAAACACCATATATTTT.

V usage is TRBV7-2 and J usage is TRBJ2-7; 9 bases line up with TRBD2. CDR1 and CDR2 from the germline V gene are SGHTA and FQGNSA. V lost 3 bases and J lost 4; bases outside the gene matches: 7. The CDR3 length is 15 residues. The CDR3 loop is CASSFLAGASYEQYF. CDR3 in DNA: TGTGCCAGCAGCTTTTTAGCGGGAGCTTCTTACGAGCAGTACTTC.

The chain combines TRBV5-6 with TRBJ2-2; 8 positions match TRBD1. Per the germline V gene, CDR1 is SGHDT and CDR2 is YYEEEE. V trimming: 1 base; J trimming: 3 bases; junction bases outside the gene matches: 5. This CDR3 is built from 16 residues. The DNA of the CDR3 is TGTGCCAGCAGCTTGTTGGGACAGGAAGACACCGGGGAGCTGTTTTTT. This codes for CASSLLGQEDTGELFF.

The gene calls are TRBV11-2 and TRBJ1-2; D remains unclear. The CDR3 has 15 amino acids. Trimming pared 0 bases from V and 1 base from J, leaving 9 bases between. CDR1 and CDR2 (germline): SGHAT, FQNNGV. Here the CDR3 reads CASSLDPTSNYGYTF. The CDR3 DNA reads as TGTGCCAGCAGCTTAGATCCCACCAGTAACTATGGCTACACCTTC.

This clone appeared once. The chain recombines TRBV10-3 with TRBJ2-3; D remains ambiguous. CDR1 and CDR2 from the germline V gene are ENHRY and SYGVKD. Trimming cost V 6 bases and J 2 bases, with 9 bases left between them. The CDR3 has 13 amino acids. The DNA for the CDR3 is TGTGCCATCAGAGCTGATCACACAGATACGCAGTATTTT. Residues: CAIRADHTDTQYF.

On this clone itself: This sample includes further DNA sequences coding for the same CDR3. The rearrangement uses TRBV7-9 and TRBJ1-2; a weak D match, TRBD1 (5 bases). The germline V and J ends were trimmed by 4 bases and 0 bases, with 6 bases remaining between them. This CDR3 comprises 13 residues. The germline gives CDR1 SEHNR, CDR2 FQNEAQ (reference sequence). CDR3 residues: CASSSGANYGYTF. The CDR3 DNA sequence: TGTGCCAGCAGCTCGGGGGCTAACTATGGCTACACCTTC.

J is TRBJ2-5 and V is TRBV14, with D tentatively TRBD2 (6 bases). Between the trimmed V and J ends, which lost 1 base and 5 bases, there was a span of 8 bases. There are 13 residues in the CDR3. Per germline, CDR1 SGHDN and CDR2 FVKESK. The CDR3 sequence is CASSQAGRETQYF. CDR3 sequence (DNA): TGTGCCAGCAGCCAAGCTGGGAGGGAGACCCAGTACTTC.